These 21 T cell receptor beta chains came from one sample sequenced in a study of immune evolution from preneoplasia to lung adenocarcinoma. TCRdb's copy holds only in-frame clones and misses some; the assay was immunoSEQ multiplex PCR. The sample holds some 10,000 clones; about nine tenths are singletons and the top ten take less than 4%. Sequenced input: FFPE invasive lung adenocarcinoma tissue. These receptors all come from a person aged 70 to 85 with invasive lung adenocarcinoma.

The chain has TRBV5-1 and TRBJ2-3; the D is unclear. Trimming stripped 5 bases from V and 6 bases from J, with 10 bases between. CDR1 is SGHRS and CDR2 is YFSETQ in the germline V gene. The CDR3 totals 12 residues. The DNA of the CDR3 is TGCGCCAGCAGTCCGGCTGGGGATACGCAGTATTTT. It encodes CASSPAGDTQYF.

The chain uses TRBV27 and TRBJ1-3; 8 nucleotides agree with TRBD1. CDR1 is MNHEY, CDR2 SMNVEV, per germline (reference sequence). The CDR3 length is 15 residues. Losses at the gene ends were 5 bases for V and 2 bases for J; bases not matched to a gene: 5. The DNA of the CDR3 is TGTGCCAGCAGTCATACAGGGGGGACTGGAAACACCATATATTTT. It encodes CASSHTGGTGNTIYF.

The rearrangement links TRBV20-1 to TRBJ2-7; no definite D call. Germline V CDR1 and CDR2: DFQATT, SNEGSKA (reference sequence). The length of the CDR3 is 11 residues. The V gene lost 3 bases and the J gene lost 4 bases, with 7 bases spanning the gap. CDR3 coding DNA: TGCAGTGCTAGTATTAGGTACGAGCAGTACTTC. Its translation: CSASIRYEQYF.

The chain is built from TRBV21-1 and TRBJ1-2; TRBD1, the D gene given by the table, was not confirmed from the DNA. TRBV21-1 is a recognized pseudogene. This CDR3 is 14 amino acids long. This CDR3 reads CASSKAAGRKGYTF. In nucleotides, the CDR3 is TGTGCCAGCAGCAAAGCGGCAGGGCGAAAGGGCTACACCTTC.

This clone was detected only a few times. This chain links TRBV6-1 with TRBJ1-1; D unresolved. The CDR3 is made up of 13 amino acids. Germline values: CDR1 MNHNS, CDR2 SASEGT. The ends were cut back, 6 bases at V and 3 bases at J, with 11 bases in the middle. The DNA for the CDR3 is TGTGCCAGCAGAAAAGACGGTCACACTGAAGCTTTCTTT. Its translation: CASRKDGHTEAFF.

The rearrangement joins TRBV2 to TRBJ1-5; TRBD1 aligns across 8 bases. This CDR3 has 16 residues. In germline, CDR1 is SNHLY, CDR2 FYNNEI. Trimming cost V 1 base and J 0 bases; bases outside gene matches: 2. The CDR3 is CASSEGTGYSNQPQHF. The CDR3 DNA reads as TGTGCCAGCAGTGAAGGGACAGGGTATAGCAATCAGCCCCAGCATTTT. The variable domain in full, with the rest retrieved from reference TRBV2 and TRBJ1-5, is EPEVTQTPSHQVTQMGQEVILRCVPISNHLYFYWYRQILGQKVEFLVSFYNNEISEKSEIFDDQFSVERPDGSNFTLKIRSTKLEDSAMYFCASSEGTGYSNQPQHFGDGTRLSIL.

This rearrangement joins TRBV2 to TRBJ1-2; D might be TRBD1 (5 bases). V lost 4 bases, J lost 6 bases, and 12 bases lay in between. This CDR3 contains 13 residues. The V gene's germline CDR1 is SNHLY and CDR2 FYNNEI. The DNA for the CDR3 is TGTGCCAGCAGTGTCAGGGATCGAGATGGCTACACCTTC. Its protein product is CASSVRDRDGYTF. Looking up the rest from reference TRBV2 and TRBJ1-2 gives the full variable domain: EPEVTQTPSHQVTQMGQEVILRCVPISNHLYFYWYRQILGQKVEFLVSFYNNEISEKSEIFDDQFSVERPDGSNFTLKIRSTKLEDSAMYFCASSVRDRDGYTFGSGTRLTVV.

The gene calls are TRBV29-1 and TRBJ2-6; D is uncertain. V gave up 5 bases and J gave up 3 bases, with 8 bases separating them. The V gene's germline CDR1 is SQVTM and CDR2 ANQGSEA. This CDR3 has 13 residues. The CDR3 DNA reads TGCAGCGTTCGACCGGTTGGGGCCAACGTCCTGACTTTC. It yields the protein CSVRPVGANVLTF.

This clone was picked up one time. The genes are TRBV11-2 and TRBJ1-1; D gene uncertain. Trimming left V 1 base short and J 4 bases short, with 7 bases between. Per the germline V gene, CDR1 is SGHAT and CDR2 is FQNNGV. This CDR3 is 13 amino acids long. As DNA, the CDR3 is TGTGCCAGCAGCTTAGGCCCGGGCACTGAAGCTTTCTTT. Translation gives CASSLGPGTEAFF. The variable domain in full, completed from reference TRBV11-2 and TRBJ1-1, reads EAGVAQSPRYKIIEKRQSVAFWCNPISGHATLYWYQQILGQGPKLLIQFQNNGVVDDSQLPKDRFSAERLKGVDSTLKIQPAKLEDSAVYLCASSLGPGTEAFFGQGTRLTVV.

This clone was seen a single time. V and J are TRBV7-6 and TRBJ1-5; TRBD1 matches 7 bases. V lost 1 base and J lost 4; bases outside the gene matches: 7. The CDR3 extends over 16 amino acids. CDR1 is SGHVS, CDR2 FNYEAQ, per germline. CDR3 sequence: CASSLDGTVTNQPQHF. The CDR3, as DNA: TGTGCCAGCAGCTTAGATGGGACAGTGACAAATCAGCCCCAGCATTTT. The full variable domain, its missing parts supplied by reference TRBV7-6 and TRBJ1-5, is GAGVSQSPRYKVTKRGQDVALRCDPISGHVSLYWYRQALGQGPEFLTYFNYEAQQDKSGLPNDRFSAERPEGSISTLTIQRTEQRDSAMYRCASSLDGTVTNQPQHFGDGTRLSIL.

The rearrangement joins TRBV30 to TRBJ1-5; D might be TRBD1 (6 bases). CDR1 is GTSNPN, CDR2 SVGIG, per germline (reference sequence). The CDR3 consists of 14 residues. V was trimmed by 0 bases and J by 6 bases, leaving 12 bases between them. CDR3 DNA sequence: TGTGCCTGGAGTGTACTACAGGGAGGTCAGCCCCAGCATTTT. Encoded protein: CAWSVLQGGQPQHF.

V gene TRBV29-1 combines with J gene TRBJ2-1, with 12 bases matching TRBD2. This CDR3 is 13 amino acids long. The V and J ends lost 7 bases and 6 bases, in that order; junction bases with no gene match: 4. Germline values: CDR1 SQVTM, CDR2 ANQGSEA. This chain's CDR3 is CSGLLAGGNEQFF. CDR3 nucleotides: TGCAGCGGATTACTAGCGGGAGGCAATGAGCAGTTCTTC.

This chain connects TRBV7-2 to TRBJ2-2; D is uncertain. Germline assignment: CDR1 SGHTA and CDR2 FQGNSA. This CDR3 has 15 amino acids. Trimming shortened V by 1 base and J by 4 bases, and 10 bases separated the two germline ends. Here the CDR3 DNA reads TGTGCCAGCAGCTTAGGAGCCAGGCGCACCGGGGAGCTGTTTTTT. Protein: CASSLGARRTGELFF.

J is TRBJ1-1 and V is TRBV5-6, with D unresolved. V was cut by 0 bases and J by 5 bases, with 17 bases left in between. Germline V gives CDR1 SGHDT, CDR2 YYEEEE. CDR3 length equals 16 residues. DNA for the CDR3: TGTGCCAGCAGCTTGGATAACCGCGCCTCGAGGACTGAAGCTTTCTTT. It codes for CASSLDNRASRTEAFF.

The chain is built from TRBV19 and TRBJ2-7; 10 nucleotides align to TRBD1. Looked up from germline, CDR1 is LNHDA and CDR2 is SQIVND (reference sequence). V lost 7 bases to trimming and J lost 3 bases; unmatched junction nucleotides: 6. There are 14 residues in the CDR3. The CDR3 sequence: CASKPGTGDYEQYF. CDR3 sequence (DNA): TGTGCCAGTAAGCCCGGGACAGGGGACTACGAGCAGTACTTC.

The V gene is TRBV1, the J gene TRBJ1-4. TRBV1 is classified as a pseudogene. The CDR3 consists of 17 residues. As DNA, the CDR3 is TGCACCAGCAGCCAAGACCCTCCTTTGACAACTAATGAAAAACTGTTTTTT. This codes for CTSSQDPPLTTNEKLFF.

This clone appeared once. The CDR3 region is CASSSGTGFEKLFF. The CDR3 region has the DNA TGTGCCAGCAGCTCCGGGACAGGGTTTGAAAAACTGTTTTTT. The chain recombines TRBV9 with TRBJ1-4; 9 bases agree with TRBD1. J was trimmed by 7 bases and V by 4 bases; bases with no gene match: 5. Germline values: CDR1 SGDLS, CDR2 YYNGEE. The CDR3 covers 14 residues.

The chain carries TRBV11-2 and TRBJ1-4; possible D gene TRBD1, 6 bases. The CDR3 spans 13 residues. CDR1 and CDR2 (germline): SGHAT, FQNNGV. Trimming shortened V by 0 bases and J by 10 bases, and 9 bases separated the two germline ends. The DNA for the CDR3 is TGTGCCAGCAGCTTAGACGGGGGGGCAAAACTGTTTTTT. This encodes CASSLDGGAKLFF.

This clone was counted a single time. The chain recombines TRBV11-2 with TRBJ2-7, with no clear D. CDR1 SGHAT and CDR2 FQNNGV come from the germline V gene. The CDR3 runs to 11 residues. Trimming took 1 base from V and 7 from J, leaving 5 bases between them. Here the CDR3 reads CASSLAGEQYF. Here the CDR3 DNA reads TGTGCCAGCAGCTTAGCCGGGGAGCAGTACTTC. The variable domain in full, with the rest retrieved from reference TRBV11-2 and TRBJ2-7, is EAGVAQSPRYKIIEKRQSVAFWCNPISGHATLYWYQQILGQGPKLLIQFQNNGVVDDSQLPKDRFSAERLKGVDSTLKIQPAKLEDSAVYLCASSLAGEQYFGPGTRLTVT.

This chain joins TRBV18 and TRBJ1-2; a weak D match, TRBD1 (5 bases). The CDR3 runs to 15 residues. Germline CDR1 KGHSH, CDR2 LQKENI. Trimming pared 2 bases from V and 2 bases from J, leaving 12 bases between. The CDR3: CASSPSAGPNYGYTF. Written as DNA, the CDR3 is TGTGCCAGCTCACCATCGGCGGGGCCCAACTATGGCTACACCTTC.

The V call is TRBV5-1, the J call TRBJ1-4, with D possibly being TRBD1 (6 bases). The CDR3 is 16 residues long. Germline V lookup: CDR1 SGHRS, CDR2 YFSETQ. Trimming shortened V by 2 bases and J by 0 bases, and 11 bases separated the two germline ends. Here the CDR3 DNA reads TGCGCCAGCAGCTTAAGGGCAGGGGCAACTAATGAAAAACTGTTTTTT. Translated, it gives CASSLRAGATNEKLFF.